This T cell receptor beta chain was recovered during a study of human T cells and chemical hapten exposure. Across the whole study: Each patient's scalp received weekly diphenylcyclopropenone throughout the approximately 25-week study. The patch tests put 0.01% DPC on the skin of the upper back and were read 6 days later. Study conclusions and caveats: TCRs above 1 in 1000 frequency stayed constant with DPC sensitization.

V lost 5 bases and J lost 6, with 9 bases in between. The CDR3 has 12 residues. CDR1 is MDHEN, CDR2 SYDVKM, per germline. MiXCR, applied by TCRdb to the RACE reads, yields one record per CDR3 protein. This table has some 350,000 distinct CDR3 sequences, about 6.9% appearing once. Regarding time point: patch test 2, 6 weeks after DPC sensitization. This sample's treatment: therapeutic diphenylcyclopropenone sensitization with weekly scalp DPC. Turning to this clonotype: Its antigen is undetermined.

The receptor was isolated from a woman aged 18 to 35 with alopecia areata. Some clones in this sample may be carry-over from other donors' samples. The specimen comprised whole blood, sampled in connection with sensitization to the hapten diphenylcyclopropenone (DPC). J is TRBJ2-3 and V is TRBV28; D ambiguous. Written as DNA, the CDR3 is TGTGCCAGCAGTCCCCTAAGGGATACGCAGTATTTT. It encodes CASSPLRDTQYF.